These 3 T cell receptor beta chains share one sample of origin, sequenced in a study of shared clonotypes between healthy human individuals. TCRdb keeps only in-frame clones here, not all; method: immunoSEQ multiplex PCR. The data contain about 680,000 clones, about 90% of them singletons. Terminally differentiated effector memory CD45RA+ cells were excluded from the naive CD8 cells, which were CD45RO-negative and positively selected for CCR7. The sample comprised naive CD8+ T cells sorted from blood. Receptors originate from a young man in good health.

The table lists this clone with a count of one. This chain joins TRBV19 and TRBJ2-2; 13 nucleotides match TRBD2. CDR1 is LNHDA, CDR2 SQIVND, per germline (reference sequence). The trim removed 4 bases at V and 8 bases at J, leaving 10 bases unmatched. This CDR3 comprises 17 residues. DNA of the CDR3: TGTGCCAGTAGTAAAATCGGGACTAGCGGGATCCCGGGGGAGCTGTTTTTT. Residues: CASSKIGTSGIPGELFF.

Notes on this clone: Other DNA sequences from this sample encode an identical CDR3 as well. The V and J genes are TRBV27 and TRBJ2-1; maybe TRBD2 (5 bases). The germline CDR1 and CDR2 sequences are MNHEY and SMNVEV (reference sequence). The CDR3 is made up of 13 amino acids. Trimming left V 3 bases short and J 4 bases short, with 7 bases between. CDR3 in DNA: TGTGCCAGCAGTTTGAGAGGGTACAATGAGCAGTTCTTC. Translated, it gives CASSLRGYNEQFF.

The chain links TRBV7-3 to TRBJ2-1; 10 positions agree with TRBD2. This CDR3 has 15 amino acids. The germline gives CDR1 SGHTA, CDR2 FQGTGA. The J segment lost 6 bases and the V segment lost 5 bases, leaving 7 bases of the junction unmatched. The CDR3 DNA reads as TGTGCCAGCAGCGAACTAGCGGGGCCCTTCAATGAGCAGTTCTTC. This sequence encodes CASSELAGPFNEQFF.